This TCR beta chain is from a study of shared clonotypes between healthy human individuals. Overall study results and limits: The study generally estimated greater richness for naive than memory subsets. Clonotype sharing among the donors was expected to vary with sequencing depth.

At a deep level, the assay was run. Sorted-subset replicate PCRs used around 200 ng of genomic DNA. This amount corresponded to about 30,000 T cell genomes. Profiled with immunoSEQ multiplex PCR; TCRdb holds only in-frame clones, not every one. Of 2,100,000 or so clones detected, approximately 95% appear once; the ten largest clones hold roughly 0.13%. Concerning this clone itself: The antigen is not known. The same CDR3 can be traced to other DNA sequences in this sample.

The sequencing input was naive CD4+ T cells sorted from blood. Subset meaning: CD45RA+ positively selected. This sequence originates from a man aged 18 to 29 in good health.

The CDR3 region has the DNA TGTGCCAGCTCACCCCCGGGACAGCCCTACGAGCAGTACTTC. This codes for CASSPPGQPYEQYF. The chain couples TRBV18 to TRBJ2-7, with 7 bases lining up with TRBD1. The V and J ends lost 3 bases and 2 bases, in that order; junction bases with no gene match: 4. Germline CDR1 and CDR2: KGHSH and LQKENI. This CDR3 has 14 amino acids. Using reference TRBV18 and TRBJ2-7 for the parts outside the CDR3, the full variable domain is NAGVMQNPRHLVRRRGQEARLRCSPMKGHSHVYWYRQLPEEGLKFMVYLQKENIIDESGMPKERFSAEFPKEGPSILRIQQVVRGDSAAYFCASSPPGQPYEQYFGPGTRLTVT.